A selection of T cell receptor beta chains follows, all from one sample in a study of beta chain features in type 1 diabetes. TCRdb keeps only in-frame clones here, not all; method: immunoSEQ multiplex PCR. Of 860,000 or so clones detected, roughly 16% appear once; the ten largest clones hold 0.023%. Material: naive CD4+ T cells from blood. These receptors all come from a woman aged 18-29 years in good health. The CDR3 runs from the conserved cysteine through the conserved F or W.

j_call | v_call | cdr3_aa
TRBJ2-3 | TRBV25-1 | CASSATGVRDTQYF
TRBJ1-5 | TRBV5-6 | CASSQRWGSQPQHF
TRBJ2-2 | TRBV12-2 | CASRGQGARTGELFF
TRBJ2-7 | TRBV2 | CASSKTGTSIHEQYF
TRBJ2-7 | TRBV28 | CASSLPGPNQGNYEQYF
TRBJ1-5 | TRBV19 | CASSQGPYQPQHF
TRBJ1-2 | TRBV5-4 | CASSLDLKGRYYGYTF
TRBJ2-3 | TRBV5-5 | CASSLEVSGRVQYF
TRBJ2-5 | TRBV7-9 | CASSFSFQTGKETQYF
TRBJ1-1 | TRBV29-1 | CSLRTGAAEAFF
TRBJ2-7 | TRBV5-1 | CASSLRSSTEFTSYEQYF
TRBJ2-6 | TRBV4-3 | CASSQPGQMTGANVLTF
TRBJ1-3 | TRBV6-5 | CASSSLTAAGNTIYF
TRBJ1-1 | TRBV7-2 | CASSYDRRQAFF
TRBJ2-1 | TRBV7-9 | CASSSIGSGRRSYNEQFF
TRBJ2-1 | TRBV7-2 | CASSLLGGGGTSGSREQFF
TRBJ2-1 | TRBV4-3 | CASRVGTSHYNEQFF
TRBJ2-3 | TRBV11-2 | CASSFRLAVATRPDTQYF
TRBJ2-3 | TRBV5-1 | CASSSLAGGRGDTQYF
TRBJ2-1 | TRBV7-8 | CASSPNRVSSYTEQFF
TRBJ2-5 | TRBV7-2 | CASSFSYRETQYF
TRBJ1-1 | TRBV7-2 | CASSSWGRANTEAFF
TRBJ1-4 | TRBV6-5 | CASSYSLSGGGEKLFF
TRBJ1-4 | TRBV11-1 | CASSLGGGPNEKLFF
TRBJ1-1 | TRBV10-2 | CASSEYSRPAFF
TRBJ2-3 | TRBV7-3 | CASSFTIGDTQYF
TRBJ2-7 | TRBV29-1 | CSVASRFGSYEQYF
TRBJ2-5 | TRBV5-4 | CASSWAGTGGLGETQYF
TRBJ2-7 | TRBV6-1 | CASTHSDRGTYEQYF
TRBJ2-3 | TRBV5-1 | CASSLSQVTDTQYF
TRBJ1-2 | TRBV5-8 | CASSYGQAYGYTF
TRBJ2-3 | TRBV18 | CASSPSTGDTQYF
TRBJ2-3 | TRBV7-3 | CASSPTGLDTQYF
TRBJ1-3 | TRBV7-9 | CASSLIGSSGNTIYF
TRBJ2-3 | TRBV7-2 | CASSFLAVTDTQYF
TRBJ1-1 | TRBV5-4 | CASSLEEKAFF
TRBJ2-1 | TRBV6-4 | CASSDGQGTVEQFF
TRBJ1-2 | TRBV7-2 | CASSGSIDNYGYTF
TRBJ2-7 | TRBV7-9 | CASGTPGLAGKNYEQYF
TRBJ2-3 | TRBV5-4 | CASSQEFLAGVGTDTQYF
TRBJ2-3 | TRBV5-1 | CASSLGTGTDTQYF
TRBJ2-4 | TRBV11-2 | CASTREGSPQNIQYF
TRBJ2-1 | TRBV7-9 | CASSLQGGTYNEQFF
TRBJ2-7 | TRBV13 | CASSLQGAYEQYF
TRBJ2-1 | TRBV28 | CASSSGTPLAYNEQFF
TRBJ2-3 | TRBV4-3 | CASSHEGFSTDTQYF